Shown below are 5 T cell receptor beta chains from a single sample sequenced in a study of T cells in localized non-small cell lung cancer. Clones were read by immunoSEQ multiplex PCR, and TCRdb kept only the in-frame ones, dropping some. The table lists about 33,000 clones, under 90% of them singletons. Here the sequenced sample was peripheral blood, taken before any cancer treatment. The receptors were gathered from a man aged 40 to 75 with stage I lung adenocarcinoma.

This clone was picked up one time. V is TRBV7-2 and J is TRBJ2-2, with 7 bases fitting TRBD2. The ends lost 5 bases at V and 6 bases at J; junction bases unmatched: 3. Germline CDR1 and CDR2: SGHTA and FQGNSA. The CDR3 has 13 amino acids. The CDR3 sequence: CASSQAGAGELFF. The CDR3 DNA follows: TGTGCCAGCAGCCAGGCGGGGGCCGGGGAGCTGTTTTTT. Full variable domain (missing parts from reference TRBV7-2 and TRBJ2-2): GAGVSQSPSNKVTEKGKDVELRCDPISGHTALYWYRQSLGQGLEFLIYFQGNSAPDKSGLPSDRFSAERTGGSVSTLTIQRTQQEDSAVYLCASSQAGAGELFFGEGSRLTVL.

The J gene is TRBJ1-5, the V gene TRBV30; no clear D. This CDR3 comprises 12 residues. CDR1 is GTSNPN and CDR2 is SVGIG in the germline V gene (reference sequence). Trimming took off 3 bases at V and 4 bases at J, with 7 bases between the two ends. The CDR3 here is CAWSRVNQPQHF. The CDR3 bases are TGTGCCTGGAGCCGGGTTAATCAGCCCCAGCATTTT.

The rearrangement links TRBV9 to TRBJ1-1, with a weak D call TRBD1 (5 bases). Germline V lookup: CDR1 SGDLS, CDR2 YYNGEE. This CDR3 contains 14 residues. Trimming removed 1 base at V and 0 bases at J, with 7 bases between. The CDR3, as DNA: TGTGCCAGCAGCGTACTGGACATGAACACTGAAGCTTTCTTT. Protein sequence: CASSVLDMNTEAFF.

This clone appeared once. The chain recombines TRBV15 with TRBJ2-2; D uncertain. V shed 3 bases and J shed 6 bases, with 8 bases lying between them. The CDR3 loop spans 13 amino acids. CDR1 is LNHNV and CDR2 is YYDKDF in the germline V gene (reference sequence). This CDR3 is CATSSGRPGELFF. DNA for the CDR3: TGTGCCACCAGCAGCGGGCGACCCGGGGAGCTGTTTTTT.

The chain employs TRBV11-2 and TRBJ2-7; TRBD1 agrees at 10 bases. The V gene's germline CDR1 is SGHAT and CDR2 FQNNGV. With 5 bases clipped from V and 6 bases from J, the junction kept 4 bases outside the gene matches. The CDR3 is made up of 13 amino acids. This chain's CDR3 is CASSPGTGAEQYF. The CDR3 DNA is TGTGCCAGCAGCCCGGGGACAGGGGCCGAGCAGTACTTC.